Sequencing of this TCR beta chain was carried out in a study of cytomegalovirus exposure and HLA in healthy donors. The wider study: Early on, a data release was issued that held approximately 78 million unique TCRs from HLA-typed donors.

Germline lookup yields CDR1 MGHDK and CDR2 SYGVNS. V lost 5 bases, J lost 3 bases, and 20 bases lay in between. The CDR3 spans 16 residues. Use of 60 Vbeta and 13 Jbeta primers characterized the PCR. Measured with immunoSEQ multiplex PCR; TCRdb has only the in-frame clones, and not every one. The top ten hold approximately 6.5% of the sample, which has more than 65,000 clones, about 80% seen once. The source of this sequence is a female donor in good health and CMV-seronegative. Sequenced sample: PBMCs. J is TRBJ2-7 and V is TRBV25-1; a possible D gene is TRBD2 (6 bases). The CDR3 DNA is TGTGCCAGCAGTCGCTACGGGACTCGACCACTCTACGAGCAGTACTTC. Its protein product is CASSRYGTRPLYEQYF.